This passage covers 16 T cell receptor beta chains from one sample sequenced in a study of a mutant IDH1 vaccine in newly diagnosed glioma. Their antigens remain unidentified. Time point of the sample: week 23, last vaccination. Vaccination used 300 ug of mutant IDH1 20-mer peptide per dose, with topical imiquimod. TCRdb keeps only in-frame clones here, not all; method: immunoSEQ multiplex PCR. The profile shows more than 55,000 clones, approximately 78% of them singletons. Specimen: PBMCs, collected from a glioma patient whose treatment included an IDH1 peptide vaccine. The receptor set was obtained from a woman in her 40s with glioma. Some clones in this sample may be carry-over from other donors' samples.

In DNA form, the CDR3 reads TGTGCCTGGAGTAAGCTGGGAGGACAGGGGGCAGATACGCAGTATTTT. Amino acids: CAWSKLGGQGADTQYF. This rearrangement joins TRBV30 to TRBJ2-3; 10 bases agree with TRBD1. This CDR3 has 16 amino acids. V gave up 2 bases and J gave up 4 bases; unmatched junction bases: 9. Germline V CDR1 and CDR2: GTSNPN, SVGIG (reference sequence).

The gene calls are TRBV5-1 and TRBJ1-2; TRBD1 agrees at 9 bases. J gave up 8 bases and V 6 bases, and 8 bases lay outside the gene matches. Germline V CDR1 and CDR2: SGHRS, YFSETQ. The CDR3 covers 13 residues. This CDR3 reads CASTLGQGEGYTF. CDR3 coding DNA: TGCGCCAGCACCCTGGGACAGGGAGAGGGCTACACCTTC. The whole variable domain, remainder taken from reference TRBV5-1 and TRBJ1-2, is KAGVTQTPRYLIKTRGQQVTLSCSPISGHRSVSWYQQTPGQGLQFLFEYFSETQRNKGNFPGRFSGRQFSNSRSEMNVSTLELGDSALYLCASTLGQGEGYTFGSGTRLTVV.

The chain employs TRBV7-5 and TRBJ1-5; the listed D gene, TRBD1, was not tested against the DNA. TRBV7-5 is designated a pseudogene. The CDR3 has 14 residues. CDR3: CARSLTGGGQPQHF. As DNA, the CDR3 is TGTGCCAGAAGCTTAACAGGGGGCGGACAGCCCCAGCATTTT.

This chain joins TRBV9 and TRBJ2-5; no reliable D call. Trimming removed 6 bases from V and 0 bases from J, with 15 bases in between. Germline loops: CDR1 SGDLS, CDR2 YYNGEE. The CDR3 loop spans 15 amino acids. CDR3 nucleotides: TGTGCCAGCATCGTGGACCAAAAGTACCAAGAGACCCAGTACTTC. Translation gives CASIVDQKYQETQYF.

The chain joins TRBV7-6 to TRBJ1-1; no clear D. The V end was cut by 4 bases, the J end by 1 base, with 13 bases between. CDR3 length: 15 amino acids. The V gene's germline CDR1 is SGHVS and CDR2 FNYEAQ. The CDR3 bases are TGTGCCAGCAGCTCTGCCCTAGGAGCGAACACTGAAGCTTTCTTT. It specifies CASSSALGANTEAFF.

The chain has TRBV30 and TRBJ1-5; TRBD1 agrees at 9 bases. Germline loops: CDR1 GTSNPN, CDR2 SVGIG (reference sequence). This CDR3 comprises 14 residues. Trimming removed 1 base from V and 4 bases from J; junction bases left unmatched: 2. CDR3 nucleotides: TGTGCCTGGAGTGCTGGACAGGGGAATCAGCCCCAGCATTTT. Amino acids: CAWSAGQGNQPQHF.

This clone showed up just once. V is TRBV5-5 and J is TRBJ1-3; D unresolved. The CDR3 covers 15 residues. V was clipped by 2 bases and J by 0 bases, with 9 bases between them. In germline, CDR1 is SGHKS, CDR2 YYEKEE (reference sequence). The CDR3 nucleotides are TGTGCCAGCAGCTTTGACCCGGGCTCTGGAAACACCATATATTTT. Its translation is CASSFDPGSGNTIYF.

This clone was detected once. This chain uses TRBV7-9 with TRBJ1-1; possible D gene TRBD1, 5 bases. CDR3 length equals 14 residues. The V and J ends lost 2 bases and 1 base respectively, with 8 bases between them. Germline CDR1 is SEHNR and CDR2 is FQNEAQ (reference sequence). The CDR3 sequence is CASSLQGANTEAFF. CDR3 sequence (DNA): TGTGCCAGCAGCTTACAAGGGGCGAACACTGAAGCTTTCTTT. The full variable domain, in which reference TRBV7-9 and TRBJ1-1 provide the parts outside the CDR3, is DTGVSQNPRHKITKRGQNVTFRCDPISEHNRLYWYRQTLGQGPEFLTYFQNEAQLEKSRLLSDRFSAERPKGSFSTLEIQRTEQGDSAMYLCASSLQGANTEAFFGQGTRLTVV.

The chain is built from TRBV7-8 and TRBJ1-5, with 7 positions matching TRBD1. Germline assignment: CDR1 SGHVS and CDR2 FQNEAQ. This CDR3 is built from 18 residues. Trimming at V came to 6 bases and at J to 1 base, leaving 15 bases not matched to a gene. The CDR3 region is CASRPDRVVGRSNQPQHF. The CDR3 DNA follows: TGTGCCAGCAGGCCTGACAGGGTAGTAGGAAGGAGCAATCAGCCCCAGCATTTT.

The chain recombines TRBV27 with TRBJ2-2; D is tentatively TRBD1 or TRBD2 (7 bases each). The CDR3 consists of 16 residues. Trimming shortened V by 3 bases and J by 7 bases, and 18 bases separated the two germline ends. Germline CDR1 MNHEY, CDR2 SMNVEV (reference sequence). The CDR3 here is CASSFQGRGLGGELFF. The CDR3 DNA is TGTGCCAGCAGTTTCCAGGGGAGGGGGCTAGGCGGGGAGCTGTTTTTT.

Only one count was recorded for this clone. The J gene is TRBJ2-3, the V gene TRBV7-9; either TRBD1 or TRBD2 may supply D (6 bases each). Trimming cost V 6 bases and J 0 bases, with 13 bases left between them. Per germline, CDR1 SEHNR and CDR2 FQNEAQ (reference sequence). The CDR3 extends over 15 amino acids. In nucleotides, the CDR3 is TGTGCCAGCAGGGGGGGCCAGGCGAGCACAGATACGCAGTATTTT. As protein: CASRGGQASTDTQYF. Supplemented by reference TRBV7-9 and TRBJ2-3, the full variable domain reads DTGVSQNPRHKITKRGQNVTFRCDPISEHNRLYWYRQTLGQGPEFLTYFQNEAQLEKSRLLSDRFSAERPKGSFSTLEIQRTEQGDSAMYLCASRGGQASTDTQYFGPGTRLTVL.

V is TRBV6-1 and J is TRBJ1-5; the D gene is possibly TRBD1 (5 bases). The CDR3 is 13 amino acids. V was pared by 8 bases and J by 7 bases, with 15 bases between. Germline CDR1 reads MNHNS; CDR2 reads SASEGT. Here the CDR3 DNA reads TGTGCCAGCTGCATGGGAGGGGAACAGCCCCAGCATTTT. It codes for CASCMGGEQPQHF.

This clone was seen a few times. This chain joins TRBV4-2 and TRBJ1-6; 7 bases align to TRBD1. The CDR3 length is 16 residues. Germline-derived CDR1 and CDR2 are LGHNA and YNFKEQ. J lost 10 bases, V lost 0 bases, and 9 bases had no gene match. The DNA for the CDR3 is TGTGCCAGCAGCCAAGAAGCCGACAGGGTAAGATCACCCCTCCACTTT. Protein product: CASSQEADRVRSPLHF.

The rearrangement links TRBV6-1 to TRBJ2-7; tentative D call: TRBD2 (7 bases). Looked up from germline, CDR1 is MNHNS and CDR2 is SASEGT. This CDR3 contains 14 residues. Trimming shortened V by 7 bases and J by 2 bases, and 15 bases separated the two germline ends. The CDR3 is CASMRGGGPYEQYF. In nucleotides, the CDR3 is TGTGCCAGCATGAGGGGGGGAGGGCCCTACGAGCAGTACTTC.

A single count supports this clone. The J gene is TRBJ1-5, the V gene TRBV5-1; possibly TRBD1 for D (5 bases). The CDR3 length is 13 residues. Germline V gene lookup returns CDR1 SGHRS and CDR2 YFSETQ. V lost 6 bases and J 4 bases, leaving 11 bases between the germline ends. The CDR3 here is CASIAGFNQPQHF. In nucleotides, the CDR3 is TGCGCCAGCATCGCAGGGTTTAATCAGCCCCAGCATTTT.

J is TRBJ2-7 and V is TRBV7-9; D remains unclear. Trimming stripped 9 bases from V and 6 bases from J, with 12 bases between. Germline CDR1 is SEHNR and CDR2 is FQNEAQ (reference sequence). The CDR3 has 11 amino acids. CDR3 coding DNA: TGTGCCAGTTCTCCCATCGGCGAGCAGTACTTC. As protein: CASSPIGEQYF. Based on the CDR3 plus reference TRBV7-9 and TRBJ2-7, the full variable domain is DTGVSQNPRHKITKRGQNVTFRCDPISEHNRLYWYRQTLGQGPEFLTYFQNEAQLEKSRLLSDRFSAERPKGSFSTLEIQRTEQGDSAMYLCASSPIGEQYFGPGTRLTVT.